This T cell receptor (beta chain) came from a study of T cell responses to AZD1222 COVID-19 vaccine. Study-level points and caveats: Clonal diversity was possibly underestimated, and the donors were mostly white British, with more females.

About this clone: Its antigen is undetermined.

Losses at the gene ends were 4 bases for V and 4 bases for J; bases not matched to a gene: 8. From germline, CDR1 is MDHEN and CDR2 SYDVKM. The CDR3 contains 15 residues. Profiled with immunoSEQ multiplex PCR; TCRdb holds only in-frame clones, not every one. The sample includes 80,000 to 100,000 clones, approximately 90% of them seen just once. The input for sequencing was peripheral blood, taken on day 0 of AZD1222 vaccination. This clonotype originated in an adult in good health. The chain recombines TRBV28 with TRBJ2-3, with 7 bases aligning to TRBD1. CDR3 DNA sequence: TGTGCCAGCAGTTCAGCGACAGGGCTGTCAGATACGCAGTATTTT. Translated, it gives CASSSATGLSDTQYF.